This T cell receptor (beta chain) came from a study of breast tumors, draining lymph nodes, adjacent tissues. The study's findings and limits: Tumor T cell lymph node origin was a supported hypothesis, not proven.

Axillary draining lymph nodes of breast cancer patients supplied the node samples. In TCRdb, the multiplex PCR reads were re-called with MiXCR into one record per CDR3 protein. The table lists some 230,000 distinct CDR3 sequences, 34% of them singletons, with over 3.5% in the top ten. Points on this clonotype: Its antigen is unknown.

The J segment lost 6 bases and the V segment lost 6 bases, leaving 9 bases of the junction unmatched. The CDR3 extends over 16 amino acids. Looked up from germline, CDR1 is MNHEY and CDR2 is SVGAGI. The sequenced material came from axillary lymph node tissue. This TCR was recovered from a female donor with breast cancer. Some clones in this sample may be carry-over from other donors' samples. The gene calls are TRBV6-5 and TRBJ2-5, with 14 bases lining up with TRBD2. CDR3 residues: CASSSRLAGGWKTQYF. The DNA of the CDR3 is TGTGCCAGCAGCTCCAGACTAGCGGGGGGGTGGAAGACCCAGTACTTC.